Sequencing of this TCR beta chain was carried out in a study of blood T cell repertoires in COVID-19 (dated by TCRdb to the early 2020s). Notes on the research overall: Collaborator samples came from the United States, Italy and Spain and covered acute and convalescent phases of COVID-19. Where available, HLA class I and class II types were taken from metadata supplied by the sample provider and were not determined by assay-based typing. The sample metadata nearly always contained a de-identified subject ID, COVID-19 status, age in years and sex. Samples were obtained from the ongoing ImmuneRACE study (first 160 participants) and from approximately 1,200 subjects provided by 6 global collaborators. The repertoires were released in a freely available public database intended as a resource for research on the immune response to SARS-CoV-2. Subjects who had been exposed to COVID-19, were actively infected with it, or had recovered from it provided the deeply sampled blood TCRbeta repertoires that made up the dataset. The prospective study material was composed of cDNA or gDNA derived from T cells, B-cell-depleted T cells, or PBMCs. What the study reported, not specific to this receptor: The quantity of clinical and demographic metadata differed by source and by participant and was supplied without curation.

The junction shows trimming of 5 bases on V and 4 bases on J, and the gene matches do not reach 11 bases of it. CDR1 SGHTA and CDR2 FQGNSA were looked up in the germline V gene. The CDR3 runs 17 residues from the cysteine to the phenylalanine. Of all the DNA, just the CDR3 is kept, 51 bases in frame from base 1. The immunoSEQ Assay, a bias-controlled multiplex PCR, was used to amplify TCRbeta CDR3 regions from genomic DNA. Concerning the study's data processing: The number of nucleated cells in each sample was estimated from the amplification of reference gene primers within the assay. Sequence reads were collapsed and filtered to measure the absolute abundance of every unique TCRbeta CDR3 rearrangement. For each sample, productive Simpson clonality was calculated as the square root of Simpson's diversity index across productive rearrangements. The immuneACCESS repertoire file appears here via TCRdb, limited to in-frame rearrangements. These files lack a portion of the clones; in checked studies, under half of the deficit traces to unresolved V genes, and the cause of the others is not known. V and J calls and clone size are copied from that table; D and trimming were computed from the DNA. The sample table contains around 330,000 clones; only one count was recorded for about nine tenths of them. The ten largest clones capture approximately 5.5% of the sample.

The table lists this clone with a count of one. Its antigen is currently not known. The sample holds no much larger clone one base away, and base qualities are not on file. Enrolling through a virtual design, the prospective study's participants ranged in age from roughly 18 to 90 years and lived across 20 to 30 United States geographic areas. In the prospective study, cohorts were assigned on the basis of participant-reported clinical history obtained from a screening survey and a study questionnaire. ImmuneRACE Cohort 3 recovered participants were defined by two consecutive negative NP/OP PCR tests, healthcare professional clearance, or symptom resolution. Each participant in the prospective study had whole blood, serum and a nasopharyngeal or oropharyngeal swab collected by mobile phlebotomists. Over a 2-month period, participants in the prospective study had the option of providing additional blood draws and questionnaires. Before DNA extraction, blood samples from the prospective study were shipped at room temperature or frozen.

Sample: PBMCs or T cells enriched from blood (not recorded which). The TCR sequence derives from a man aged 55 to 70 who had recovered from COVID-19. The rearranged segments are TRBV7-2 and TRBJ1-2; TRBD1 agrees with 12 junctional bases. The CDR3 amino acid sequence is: CASSLTRDRGLIYGYTF. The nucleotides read TGTGCCAGCAGCCTGACCAGGGACAGGGGGCTCATCTATGGCTACACCTTC.